This T cell receptor beta chain derives from a study of identical twins. Overall study results and limits: The authors drew conclusions from cross-sectional statistical analysis rather than following the same donors.

Points on this clonotype: Its specificity is unknown.

Germline CDR1 and CDR2: SGHRS and YFSETQ. CDR3 length equals 15 residues. V lost 3 bases and J 2 bases, leaving 12 bases between the germline ends. TCRdb reanalysed the 5' RACE reads using MiXCR and keeps one entry per CDR3 protein. The sample carries approximately 1.8 million distinct CDR3 sequences, 32% recorded once. Sequencing was carried out using cord blood. The receptor comes from a newborn girl in good health. The chain joins TRBV5-1 to TRBJ2-4, with D unresolved. The CDR3 here is CASSSASGTKNIQYF. Here the CDR3 DNA reads TGCGCCAGCAGCTCAGCGAGTGGGACCAAAAACATTCAGTACTTC.